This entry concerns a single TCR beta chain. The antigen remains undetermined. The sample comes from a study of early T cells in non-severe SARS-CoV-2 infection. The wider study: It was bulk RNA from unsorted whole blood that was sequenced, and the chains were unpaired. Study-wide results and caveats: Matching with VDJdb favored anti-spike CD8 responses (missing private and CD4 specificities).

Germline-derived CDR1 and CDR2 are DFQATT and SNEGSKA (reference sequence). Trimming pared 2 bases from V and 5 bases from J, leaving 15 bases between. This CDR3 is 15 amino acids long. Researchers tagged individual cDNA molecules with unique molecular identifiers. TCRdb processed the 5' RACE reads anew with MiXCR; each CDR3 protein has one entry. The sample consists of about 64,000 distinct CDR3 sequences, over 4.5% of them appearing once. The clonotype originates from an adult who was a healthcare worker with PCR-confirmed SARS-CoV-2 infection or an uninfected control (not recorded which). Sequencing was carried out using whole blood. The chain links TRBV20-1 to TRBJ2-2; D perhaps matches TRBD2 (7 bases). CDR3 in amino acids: CSARTTGRVTGELFF. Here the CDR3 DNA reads TGCAGTGCTAGAACAACAGGGAGGGTGACCGGGGAGCTGTTTTTT.